The rows below give T cell receptor beta chains drawn from one sample of a study of cytomegalovirus exposure and HLA in healthy donors. Clones were sequenced by immunoSEQ multiplex PCR, and TCRdb holds only the in-frame ones, with some missing. The data contain around 150,000 clones, 88% of them singletons. Sample: PBMCs. All receptors derive from a woman aged 40-49 years in good health and CMV-seronegative. Each CDR3 is given with its conserved first and last residue. D genes are given only for firm matches. Clone size is shown for a subset of rows, as once, few, many or a class of expanded clone.

cdr3_length | clone_size | j_call | v_call | d_call | cdr3_aa | cdr3_nt
15 | . | TRBJ2-1 | TRBV5-5 | TRBD1 | CASSTSGGSYNEQFF | TGTGCCAGCAGCACGTCAGGGGGCTCCTACAATGAGCAGTTCTTC
16 | once | TRBJ2-6 | TRBV11-3 | . | CASSSDSLSGANVLTF | TGTGCCAGCAGCTCGGACAGCCTCTCTGGGGCCAACGTCCTGACTTTC
14 | . | TRBJ2-1 | TRBV29-1 | . | CSVGGTQPYNEQFF | TGCAGCGTGGGGGGGACACAGCCCTACAATGAGCAGTTCTTC
16 | . | TRBJ2-1 | TRBV9 | TRBD1 | CASSGTGTARLNEQFF | TGTGCCAGCAGCGGAACCGGGACAGCAAGGCTGAATGAGCAGTTCTTC
18 | . | TRBJ2-7 | TRBV7-2 | TRBD1 | CASSWSTGGVVTTYEQYF | TGTGCCAGCAGCTGGTCTACAGGGGGCGTGGTCACAACCTACGAGCAGTACTTC
15 | . | TRBJ2-1 | TRBV5-5 | TRBD2 | CASSPGLAGYNEQFF | TGTGCCAGCAGCCCGGGACTAGCGGGGTACAATGAGCAGTTCTTC
12 | . | TRBJ2-2 | TRBV11-1 | . | CASSLFTGELFF | TGTGCCAGCAGCCTATTCACCGGGGAGCTGTTTTTT
15 | . | TRBJ2-1 | TRBV28 | . | CASSPHRRVYNEQFF | TGTGCCAGCAGTCCTCATCGGCGGGTCTACAATGAGCAGTTCTTC
15 | . | TRBJ2-1 | TRBV18 | . | CASSPRGPSNNEQFF | TGTGCCAGCTCACCGCGGGGCCCTTCTAACAATGAGCAGTTCTTC
16 | few | TRBJ2-7 | TRBV4-3 | TRBD2 | CASSQDWGTSFYEQYF | TGCGCCAGCAGCCAAGATTGGGGGACTAGCTTCTACGAGCAGTACTTC
13 | . | TRBJ1-5 | TRBV6-5 | . | CASSLSGGQPQHF | TGTGCCAGCAGCCTTTCGGGGGGTCAGCCCCAGCATTTT
14 | . | TRBJ1-1 | TRBV11-3 | TRBD1 | CASSYRGPDTEAFF | TGTGCCAGCAGCTACAGGGGGCCGGACACTGAAGCTTTCTTT
16 | . | TRBJ2-1 | TRBV5-6 | . | CASSPTQGTHYNEQFF | TGTGCCAGCAGCCCGACGCAGGGTACTCACTACAATGAGCAGTTCTTC
15 | few | TRBJ1-6 | TRBV30 | . | CAWEPPGGPRAPLHF | TGTGCCTGGGAGCCCCCGGGGGGCCCGCGGGCACCCCTCCACTTT
15 | . | TRBJ2-7 | TRBV4-1 | . | CASSPDPTGTYEQYF | TGCGCCAGCAGCCCCGACCCGACAGGTACCTACGAGCAGTACTTC
15 | . | TRBJ2-7 | TRBV15 | TRBD1 | CATSSQPGTAYEQYF | TGTGCCACCAGCAGTCAACCAGGGACAGCCTACGAGCAGTACTTC
15 | . | TRBJ1-2 | TRBV28 | TRBD1 | CASSPGTGGDYGYTF | TGTGCCAGCAGTCCCGGGACAGGGGGTGACTATGGCTACACCTTC
13 | . | TRBJ1-1 | TRBV27 | . | CASRSRENTEAFF | TGTGCCAGCCGATCCAGGGAGAACACTGAAGCTTTCTTT
14 | . | TRBJ1-2 | TRBV5-1 | . | CASSFGGTDYGYTF | TGCGCCAGCAGCTTTGGAGGGACCGACTATGGCTACACCTTC
14 | once | TRBJ1-4 | TRBV28 | TRBD1 | CASSPGTGGEKLFF | TGTGCCAGCAGTCCCGGGACAGGGGGGGAAAAACTGTTTTTT
17 | few | TRBJ2-3 | TRBV28 | TRBD2 | CASSLAGGFTSTDTQYF | TGTGCCAGCAGTTTAGCGGGAGGGTTTACAAGCACAGATACGCAGTATTTT
16 | once | TRBJ2-1 | TRBV5-1 | . | CAGSLALGSSYNEQFF | TGCGCCGGCAGCTTGGCCCTGGGCAGCTCCTACAATGAGCAGTTCTTC
15 | . | TRBJ1-1 | TRBV5-1 | . | CASSSTGGLNTEAFF | TGCGCCAGCAGCTCCACGGGGGGGTTGAACACTGAAGCTTTCTTT
13 | . | TRBJ1-2 | TRBV29-1 | TRBD1 | CSVDGTGEGGYTF | TGCAGCGTTGATGGGACAGGGGAGGGTGGCTACACCTTC
15 | . | TRBJ2-3 | TRBV6-4 | TRBD2 | CASSLSGILADTQYF | TGTGCCAGCAGCCTAAGCGGGATTTTGGCAGATACGCAGTATTTT
16 | . | TRBJ2-7 | TRBV6-5 | TRBD1 | CASSSPGQDPPYEQYF | TGTGCCAGCAGTTCCCCCGGACAGGACCCCCCTTACGAGCAGTACTTC
16 | . | TRBJ2-5 | TRBV2 | TRBD1 | CASSDPVGQREETQYF | TGTGCCAGCAGTGACCCCGTGGGACAGAGGGAAGAGACCCAGTACTTC
17 | . | TRBJ2-5 | TRBV4-2 | TRBD2 | CASSQNTGLAGEETQYF | TGTGCCAGCAGCCAAAATACGGGACTAGCGGGAGAAGAGACCCAGTACTTC
18 | . | TRBJ1-6 | TRBV28 | TRBD1 | CASSYRRGSGSYNSPLHF | TGTGCCAGCAGTTACCGCAGGGGGTCGGGCTCCTATAATTCACCCCTCCACTTT
18 | . | TRBJ2-5 | TRBV7-8 | . | CASSPNRGGSGLMVTQYF | TGTGCCAGCAGCCCCAATAGGGGGGGATCGGGACTCATGGTAACCCAGTACTTC
16 | . | TRBJ2-1 | TRBV28 | TRBD2 | CASSLAASGRAIEQFF | TGTGCCAGCAGTTTGGCCGCTAGCGGGAGGGCCATTGAGCAGTTCTTC
11 | . | TRBJ1-1 | TRBV13 | . | CASREGTEAFF | TGTGCCAGCAGGGAGGGCACTGAAGCTTTCTTT
13 | . | TRBJ1-6 | TRBV6-5 | . | CASSYAGSQPLHF | TGTGCCAGCAGTTACGCTGGCAGTCAGCCCCTCCACTTT
17 | . | TRBJ1-5 | TRBV7-2 | TRBD1 | CASSLGPGQGDHQPQHF | TGTGCCAGCAGCTTAGGGCCAGGACAGGGTGATCATCAGCCCCAGCATTTT
14 | . | TRBJ2-3 | TRBV6-6 | . | CASSPSGSSDTQYF | TGTGCCAGCAGTCCCTCGGGGAGTTCAGATACGCAGTATTTT
16 | . | TRBJ1-2 | TRBV7-2 | . | CASSLAGAGTDYGYTF | TGTGCCAGCAGCTTAGCGGGGGCAGGGACGGACTATGGCTACACCTTC
13 | . | TRBJ1-3 | TRBV7-6 | . | CASSLLKEQGIYF | TGTGCCAGCAGCCTATTAAAGGAGCAGGGGATATATTTT
13 | . | TRBJ2-3 | TRBV7-9 | . | CSSSRSSTDTQYF | TGTTCCAGCAGCCGTTCTAGCACAGATACGCAGTATTTT
14 | . | TRBJ2-7 | TRBV18 | . | CASSPPTDTYEQYF | TGTGCCAGCTCACCCCCGACGGACACATACGAGCAGTACTTC
12 | . | TRBJ2-7 | TRBV18 | TRBD1 | CASSGTAYEQYF | TGTGCCAGCTCAGGGACAGCCTACGAGCAGTACTTC
15 | few | TRBJ1-5 | TRBV10-1 | . | CASSPQRLRGQPQHF | TGCGCCAGCAGTCCACAGCGTCTGCGGGGTCAGCCCCAGCATTTT
11 | . | TRBJ2-1 | TRBV21-1 | . | CASSSLAEQFF | TGTGCCAGCAGCAGCCTAGCTGAGCAGTTCTTC
13 | . | TRBJ2-7 | TRBV30 | . | CAWTRDTTYEQYF | TGTGCCTGGACTAGGGACACTACCTACGAGCAGTACTTC
14 | . | TRBJ2-2 | TRBV28 | . | CVAGGRSNTGELFF | TGTGTCGCGGGCGGACGGTCGAACACCGGGGAGCTGTTTTTT
16 | . | TRBJ2-3 | TRBV5-4 | . | CASSLRAVPSTDTQYF | TGTGCCAGCAGCTTGCGAGCGGTCCCTAGCACAGATACGCAGTATTTT
11 | . | TRBJ2-3 | TRBV29-1 | . | CSVVRVDTQYF | TGCAGCGTTGTCAGGGTGGATACGCAGTATTTT